The T cell receptor beta chain described here comes from a study of T-cell reconstitution after alpha-beta-depleted transplantation in children. Many counts were recorded for this clonotype. What it binds is not known. The TCRbeta library incorporated unique molecular identifiers. Each CDR3 protein gets one entry after TCRdb re-called the PCR reads with MiXCR. The sample holds about 300,000 distinct CDR3 sequences, 10% seen once. Trimming removed 4 bases at V and 6 bases at J, with 14 bases between. The CDR3 has 14 residues. CDR1 SGHRS and CDR2 YFSETQ come from the germline V gene. Study findings and constraints: Reported findings indicate that, about two months after transplant, alpha-beta T cells came from several hundred expanded clones, which were derived from non-depleted graft cells.

The material sequenced was PBMCs, taken before TCRalphabeta/CD19-depleted stem cell transplant. The origin of this receptor is a boy younger than two with acute myeloid leukemia, due to receive a stem cell transplant. The chain recombines TRBV5-1 with TRBJ2-1; the D gene is possibly TRBD2 (6 bases). CDR3 DNA sequence: TGCGCCAGCAGCCGAGACGAGGGAGGCAATGAGCAGTTCTTC. Protein: CASSRDEGGNEQFF.